These 28 T cell receptor beta chains were all obtained from the same sample, sequenced in a study of blood T cell repertoires in COVID-19 (dated by TCRdb to about 2020). The method was the immunoSEQ multiplex PCR assay. This is the immuneACCESS table as TCRdb keeps it, with only in-frame sequences that have V and J called. A part of the clones is gone; compared with another copy, unresolved V genes explain less than half, and the rest is unexplained. For this sample the table gives 200,000 to 300,000 clones, of which around 88% were detected only once. The ten largest clones capture about 2.5% of the sample. What was sequenced was PBMCs or T cells enriched from blood (not recorded which). Receptors originate from a woman aged 40 to 50 with acute COVID-19.

J is TRBJ1-1 and V is TRBV7-2; TRBD1 matches 7 bases. Germline V gene lookup returns CDR1 SGHTA and CDR2 FQGNSA. The CDR3 length is 15 residues. With 5 bases clipped from V and 4 bases from J, the junction kept 10 bases outside the gene matches. The CDR3 DNA is TGTGCCAGCAGCATACAGGGGCGCATGGTCACTGAAGCTTTCTTT. It encodes CASSIQGRMVTEAFF.

This chain uses TRBV3-1 (or the pseudogene TRBV3-2) with TRBJ2-5; the match to TRBD2 covers 8 bases. J gave up 4 bases and V 8 bases, and 18 bases lay outside the gene matches. Germline loops: CDR1 LGHDT, CDR2 YNNKEL (reference sequence). The CDR3 length is 17 residues. The CDR3 here is CASRRGGGRGWGETQYF. CDR3 nucleotide sequence: TGTGCCAGCCGCCGGGGGGGAGGGCGAGGTTGGGGAGAGACCCAGTACTTC.

The CDR3 here is CASSPTGTSYGYTF. The CDR3 DNA sequence: TGCGCCAGCAGCCCTACCGGGACATCCTATGGCTACACCTTC. This chain joins TRBV5-1 and TRBJ1-2; a weak D match, TRBD1 (6 bases). CDR3 size: 14 residues. V was trimmed by 4 bases and J by 4 bases, leaving 14 bases between them. CDR1 and CDR2 from the germline V gene are SGHRS and YFSETQ.

This clone was picked up one time. As DNA, the CDR3 is TGTGCCAGCAGCCAGGAAAGGGGCTCCTACGAGCAGTACTTC. Translation: CASSQERGSYEQYF. This chain connects TRBV4-2 to TRBJ2-7; weak D call: TRBD1 (5 bases). This CDR3 has 14 residues. Germline V gene sequence: CDR1 LGHNA, CDR2 YNFKEQ. The V end lost 3 bases, the J end lost 0 bases, and 9 bases lay between the germline ends.

At least ten counts were recorded for this clone. The rearrangement joins TRBV4-3 to TRBJ2-7; possible D gene TRBD2, 5 bases. The CDR3 runs to 17 residues. The germline V gene has CDR1 LGHNA and CDR2 YSLEER. V was cut by 0 bases and J by 0 bases, with 15 bases left in between. The CDR3 sequence: CASSQDCPAAVSYEQYV. Written as DNA, the CDR3 is TGCGCCAGCAGCCAAGATTGCCCAGCGGCGGTCTCCTACGAGCAGTACGTC.

The chain has TRBV30 and TRBJ1-1, with a possible D match to TRBD1 (6 bases). This CDR3 has 16 amino acids. Germline V lookup: CDR1 GTSNPN, CDR2 SVGIG (reference sequence). Trimming removed 3 bases from V and 0 bases from J, with 17 bases in between. The CDR3 reads CAWRRKGQGLNTEAFF. As DNA, the CDR3 is TGTGCCTGGAGGAGAAAGGGACAAGGTTTGAACACTGAAGCTTTCTTT. Full variable domain (remainder filled in from reference TRBV30 and TRBJ1-1): SQTIHQWPATLVQPVGSPLSLECTVEGTSNPNLYWYRQAAGRGLQLLFYSVGIGQISSEVPQNLSASRPQDRQFILSSKKLLLSDSGFYLCAWRRKGQGLNTEAFFGQGTRLTVV.

This clone was found once. V gene TRBV19 combines with J gene TRBJ2-1; TRBD2 matches 12 bases. J was trimmed by 7 bases and V by 4 bases; bases with no gene match: 5. The CDR3 contains 15 residues. From germline, CDR1 is LNHDA and CDR2 SQIVND (reference sequence). CDR3: CASSTLAGGPNEQFF. The CDR3, as DNA: TGTGCCAGTAGTACCCTAGCGGGGGGGCCAAATGAGCAGTTCTTC.

This clone has a handful of counts. At the DNA level, this CDR3 is encoded by other sequences in the same sample as well. The V gene is TRBV5-1, the J gene TRBJ1-1; maybe TRBD1 (5 bases). Germline V gene lookup returns CDR1 SGHRS and CDR2 YFSETQ. The CDR3 consists of 12 residues. The germline V and J ends were trimmed by 4 bases and 4 bases, with 8 bases remaining between them. As DNA, the CDR3 is TGCGCCAGCAGCCGCGGGGGCACTGAAGCTTTCTTT. Its translation is CASSRGGTEAFF. The variable domain in full, completed from reference TRBV5-1 and TRBJ1-1, reads KAGVTQTPRYLIKTRGQQVTLSCSPISGHRSVSWYQQTPGQGLQFLFEYFSETQRNKGNFPGRFSGRQFSNSRSEMNVSTLELGDSALYLCASSRGGTEAFFGQGTRLTVV.

The chain couples TRBV19 to TRBJ2-3, with 7 nucleotides matching TRBD1. CDR1 is LNHDA, CDR2 SQIVND, per germline (reference sequence). CDR3 length equals 16 residues. Losses at the gene ends were 0 bases for V and 1 base for J; bases not matched to a gene: 4. CDR3 coding DNA: TGTGCCAGTAGTATAGATACCCAGGGGGGCACAGATACGCAGTATTTT. Translation: CASSIDTQGGTDTQYF.

This rearrangement joins TRBV15 to TRBJ1-2, with TRBD1 as a possible D gene (5 bases). Germline-derived CDR1 and CDR2 are LNHNV and YYDKDF (reference sequence). V shed 0 bases and J shed 7 bases, with 15 bases lying between them. This CDR3 region has 15 residues. Here the CDR3 DNA reads TGTGCCACCAGCAGAGAGTGGGGCGGAAGTGGTGGCTACACCTTC. Protein sequence: CATSREWGGSGGYTF. Drawing the rest from reference TRBV15 and TRBJ1-2, the complete variable domain is DAMVIQNPRYQVTQFGKPVTLSCSQTLNHNVMYWYQQKSSQAPKLLFHYYDKDFNNEADTPDNFQSRRPNTSFCFLDIRSPGLGDTAMYLCATSREWGGSGGYTFGSGTRLTVV.

V is TRBV2 and J is TRBJ1-2; a possible D gene is TRBD1 (5 bases). V shed 6 bases and J shed 4 bases, with 15 bases lying between them. CDR1 and CDR2 (germline): SNHLY, FYNNEI. The CDR3 runs 14 residues. CDR3: CASRGGRTFYGYTF. In nucleotides, the CDR3 is TGTGCCAGCAGGGGGGGACGGACTTTCTATGGCTACACCTTC.

The J gene is TRBJ2-1, the V gene TRBV14; D is uncertain. Germline V gene data show CDR1 as SGHDN and CDR2 as FVKESK. V was shortened by 4 bases and J by 6 bases, with 22 bases between the two germline ends. The CDR3 spans 17 residues. The DNA of the CDR3 is TGTGCCAGCAGCCCCGACTCCTCGGGTTTTCCCCTCAATGAGCAGTTCTTC. Encoded protein: CASSPDSSGFPLNEQFF.

The chain combines TRBV27 with TRBJ1-5, with 11 bases that match TRBD1. Trimming took 6 bases from V and 6 from J; bases not matched to a gene: 7. The CDR3 is 15 amino acids. Germline CDR1 and CDR2: MNHEY and SMNVEV (reference sequence). The DNA for the CDR3 is TGTGCCAGCAGGCCCCGGACAGGGGGCAGTCAGCCCCAGCATTTT. This encodes CASRPRTGGSQPQHF.

This chain joins TRBV7-9 and TRBJ2-5; 8 nucleotides line up with TRBD1. In germline, CDR1 is SEHNR, CDR2 FQNEAQ (reference sequence). With 2 bases clipped from V and 2 bases from J, the junction kept 7 bases outside the gene matches. The CDR3 length is 16 residues. DNA of the CDR3: TGTGCCAGCAGCTTAATGGGACAGGACATACAAGAGACCCAGTACTTC. Its protein product is CASSLMGQDIQETQYF.

The chain combines TRBV18 with TRBJ1-2; 9 bases align to TRBD1. This CDR3 contains 15 residues. Per germline, CDR1 KGHSH and CDR2 LQKENI. The V gene end was trimmed by 3 bases and the J gene end by 4 bases; junction bases not matched to a gene: 6. CDR3 amino acids: CASSPGQGFAYGYTF. CDR3 nucleotide sequence: TGTGCCAGCTCACCGGGACAGGGTTTTGCCTATGGCTACACCTTC.

The chain has TRBV25-1 and TRBJ1-2; no definite D call. Trimming took 6 bases from V and 4 from J, leaving 9 bases between them. CDR1 is MGHDK, CDR2 SYGVNS, per germline. The CDR3 loop spans 12 amino acids. The DNA of the CDR3 is TGTGCCAGCAGACAGAACTCCTATGGCTACACCTTC. It translates to CASRQNSYGYTF.

This clone was counted a single time. The V and J genes are TRBV30 and TRBJ1-6; D is unclear. This CDR3 has 14 amino acids. V was shortened by 3 bases and J by 9 bases, with 15 bases between the two germline ends. The germline V gene has CDR1 GTSNPN and CDR2 SVGIG (reference sequence). Written as DNA, the CDR3 is TGTGCCTGGAGCCCCGGGGAGTTAGTTTCACCCCTCCACTTT. It encodes CAWSPGELVSPLHF.

The V and J genes are TRBV9 and TRBJ2-7; possibly TRBD1 for D (5 bases). The CDR3 is 15 residues long. The germline CDR1 and CDR2 sequences are SGDLS and YYNGEE. Trimming shortened V by 0 bases and J by 3 bases, and 13 bases separated the two germline ends. In DNA, the CDR3 is TGTGCCAGCAGCGTAGAGGGGTTCCCCGGCTACGAGCAGTACTTC. Protein product: CASSVEGFPGYEQYF.

V and J are TRBV4-1 and TRBJ2-1; D not resolved. Germline loops: CDR1 MGHRA, CDR2 YSYEKL. Trimming removed 1 base at V and 7 bases at J, with 11 bases between. CDR3 length: 14 residues. This CDR3 is CASSQVASQNEQFF. The CDR3, as DNA: TGCGCCAGCAGCCAAGTTGCCAGTCAGAATGAGCAGTTCTTC.

V usage is TRBV5-1 and J usage is TRBJ2-5; TRBD2 aligns across 9 bases. CDR3 length equals 14 residues. After removal of 5 bases from V and 5 bases from J, the junction contained 7 bases not matched to a gene. Germline values: CDR1 SGHRS, CDR2 YFSETQ. Written as DNA, the CDR3 is TGCGCCAGCAGGGAAGCGGGGGGTTTGGAGACCCAGTACTTC. This translates into CASREAGGLETQYF.

The rearrangement uses TRBV7-8 and TRBJ1-2; 9 nucleotides align to TRBD1. The CDR3 is 14 amino acids. With 5 bases clipped from V and 7 bases from J, the junction kept 8 bases outside the gene matches. Germline V gene lookup returns CDR1 SGHVS and CDR2 FQNEAQ. The chain's CDR3 is CASSRGTGGVGYTF. CDR3 in DNA: TGTGCCAGCAGCCGAGGAACAGGGGGCGTTGGCTACACCTTC.

The rearrangement uses TRBV6-1 and TRBJ2-7; D remains ambiguous. This CDR3 is built from 11 residues. Germline assignment: CDR1 MNHNS and CDR2 SASEGT. Trimming took off 3 bases at V and 4 bases at J, with 4 bases between the two ends. The CDR3 sequence: CASSDHYEQYV. The CDR3 DNA follows: TGTGCCAGCAGTGACCATTACGAGCAGTACGTC.

The CDR3 reads CASSPLVGGGHNEQFF. For the CDR3, the DNA is TGTGCCAGCTCACCACTGGTCGGCGGGGGCCACAATGAGCAGTTCTTC. The rearrangement links TRBV18 to TRBJ2-1; D is perhaps TRBD2 (7 bases). The V end lost 1 base, the J end lost 5 bases, and 15 bases lay between the germline ends. CDR1 is KGHSH, CDR2 LQKENI, per germline. This CDR3 contains 16 residues. The variable domain in full, with the rest retrieved from reference TRBV18 and TRBJ2-1, is NAGVMQNPRHLVRRRGQEARLRCSPMKGHSHVYWYRQLPEEGLKFMVYLQKENIIDESGMPKERFSAEFPKEGPSILRIQQVVRGDSAAYFCASSPLVGGGHNEQFFGPGTRLTVL.

This clone has only one observation. The chain combines TRBV19 with TRBJ2-7; 11 nucleotides align to TRBD1. CDR3 length: 15 amino acids. Germline trimming cut 4 bases from V and 5 bases from J; bases unmatched to any gene: 7. CDR1 and CDR2 from the germline V gene are LNHDA and SQIVND (reference sequence). Here the CDR3 DNA reads TGTGCCAGTAGTACCCTCCCGGGACAGGGGGACGAGCAGTACTTC. Protein sequence: CASSTLPGQGDEQYF.

The count of this clone is one. The rearrangement joins TRBV6-2 or TRBV6-3 to TRBJ2-5, with 14 bases identical to TRBD2. Germline lookup yields CDR1 MNHEY and CDR2 SVGEGT. CDR3 length equals 16 residues. The J segment lost 2 bases and the V segment lost 2 bases, leaving 1 base of the junction unmatched. This CDR3 reads CASSYGLAGGQETQYF. In DNA, the CDR3 is TGTGCCAGCAGTTACGGACTAGCGGGGGGTCAAGAGACCCAGTACTTC.

This rearrangement joins TRBV11-3 to TRBJ1-2; 8 bases align to TRBD1. This CDR3 contains 17 residues. In germline, CDR1 is SGHNT, CDR2 YENEEA. The V segment lost 2 bases and the J segment 4 bases; nucleotides outside the gene matches: 12. The CDR3 loop is CASSLPPRQGLVYGYTF. DNA of the CDR3: TGTGCCAGCAGCTTACCCCCACGACAGGGGCTCGTCTATGGCTACACCTTC.

The chain is built from TRBV30 and TRBJ2-7; 8 nucleotides agree with TRBD1. Looked up from germline, CDR1 is GTSNPN and CDR2 is SVGIG (reference sequence). The CDR3 contains 13 residues. Germline trimming cut 1 base from V and 5 bases from J; bases unmatched to any gene: 4. The CDR3 reads CAWSGQGAHEQYF. CDR3 DNA sequence: TGTGCCTGGAGTGGGCAGGGGGCCCACGAGCAGTACTTC. The full variable domain, in which reference TRBV30 and TRBJ2-7 provide the parts outside the CDR3, is SQTIHQWPATLVQPVGSPLSLECTVEGTSNPNLYWYRQAAGRGLQLLFYSVGIGQISSEVPQNLSASRPQDRQFILSSKKLLLSDSGFYLCAWSGQGAHEQYFGPGTRLTVT.

The chain joins TRBV21-1 to TRBJ1-2. TRBV21-1 is classified as a pseudogene. The CDR3 spans 19 residues. CDR3 protein: CASSKWGDGGDLTNYGYTF. DNA for the CDR3: TGTGCCAGCAGCAAATGGGGGGATGGAGGGGACCTTACTAACTATGGCTACACCTTC.